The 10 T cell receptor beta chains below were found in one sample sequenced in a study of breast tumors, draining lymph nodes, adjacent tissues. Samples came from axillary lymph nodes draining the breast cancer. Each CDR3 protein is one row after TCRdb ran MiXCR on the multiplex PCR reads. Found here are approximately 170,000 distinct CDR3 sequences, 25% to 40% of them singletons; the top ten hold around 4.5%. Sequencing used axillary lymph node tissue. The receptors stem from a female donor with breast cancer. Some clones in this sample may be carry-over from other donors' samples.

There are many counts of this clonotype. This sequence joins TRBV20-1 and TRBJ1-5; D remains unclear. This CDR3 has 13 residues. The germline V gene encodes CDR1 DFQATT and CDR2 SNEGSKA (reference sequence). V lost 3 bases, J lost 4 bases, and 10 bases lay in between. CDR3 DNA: TGCAGTGCTAGTAACAGCGGAAATCAGCCCCAGCATTTT. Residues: CSASNSGNQPQHF.

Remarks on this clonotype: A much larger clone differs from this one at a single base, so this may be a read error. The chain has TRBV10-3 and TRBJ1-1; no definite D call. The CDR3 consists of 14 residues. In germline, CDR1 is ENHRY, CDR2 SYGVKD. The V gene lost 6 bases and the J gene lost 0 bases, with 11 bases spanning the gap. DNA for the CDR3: TGTGCCATCAGGGACTCGGGGTTGAACACTGAAGCTTTCTTT. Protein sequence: CAIRDSGLNTEAFF.

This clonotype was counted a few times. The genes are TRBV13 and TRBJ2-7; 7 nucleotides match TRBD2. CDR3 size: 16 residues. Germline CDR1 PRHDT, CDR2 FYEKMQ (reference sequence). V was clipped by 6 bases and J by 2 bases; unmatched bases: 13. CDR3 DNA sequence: TGTGCCAGCAGTCCCGCCTTGGGGACTAAAACCTACGAGCAGTACTTC. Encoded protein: CASSPALGTKTYEQYF.

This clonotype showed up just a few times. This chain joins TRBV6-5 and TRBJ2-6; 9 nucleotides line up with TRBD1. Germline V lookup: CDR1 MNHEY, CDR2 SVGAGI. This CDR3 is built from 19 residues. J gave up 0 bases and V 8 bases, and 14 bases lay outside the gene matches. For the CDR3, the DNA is TGTGCCAGCGCCCTACGTCCGGGACAGGGTCTCTCTGGGGCCAACGTCCTGACTTTC. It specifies CASALRPGQGLSGANVLTF.

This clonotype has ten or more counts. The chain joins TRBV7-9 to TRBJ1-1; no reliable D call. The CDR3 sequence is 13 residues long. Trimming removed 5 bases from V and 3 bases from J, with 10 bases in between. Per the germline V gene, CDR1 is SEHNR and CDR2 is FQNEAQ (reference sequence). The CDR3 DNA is TGTGCCAGCAGCCCTCAAAAGGACACTGAAGCTTTCTTT. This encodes CASSPQKDTEAFF.

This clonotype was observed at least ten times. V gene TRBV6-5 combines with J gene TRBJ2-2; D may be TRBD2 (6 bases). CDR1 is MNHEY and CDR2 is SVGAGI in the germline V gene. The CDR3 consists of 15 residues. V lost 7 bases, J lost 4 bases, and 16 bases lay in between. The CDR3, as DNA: TGTGCCAGCAATAAGGAGGGGCTGGGCACCGGGGAGCTGTTTTTT. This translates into CASNKEGLGTGELFF.

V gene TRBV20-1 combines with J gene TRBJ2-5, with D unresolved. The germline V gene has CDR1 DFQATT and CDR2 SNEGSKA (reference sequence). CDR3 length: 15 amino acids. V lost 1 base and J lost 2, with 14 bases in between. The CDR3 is CSARGRAVSQETQYF. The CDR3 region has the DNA TGCAGTGCTAGAGGTAGGGCGGTATCTCAAGAGACCCAGTACTTC.

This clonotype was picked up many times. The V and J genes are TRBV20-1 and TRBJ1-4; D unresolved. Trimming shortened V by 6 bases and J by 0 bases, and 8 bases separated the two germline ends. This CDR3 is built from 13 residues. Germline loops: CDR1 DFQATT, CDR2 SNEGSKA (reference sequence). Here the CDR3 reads CSAEVATNEKLFF. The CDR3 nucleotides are TGCAGTGCAGAGGTTGCAACTAATGAAAAACTGTTTTTT.

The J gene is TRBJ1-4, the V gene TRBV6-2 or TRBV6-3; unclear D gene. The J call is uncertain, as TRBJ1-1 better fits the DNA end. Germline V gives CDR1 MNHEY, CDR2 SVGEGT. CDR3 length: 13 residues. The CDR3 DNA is TGTGCCAGCAAACTAGGCGGGCACACTGAAGCTTTCTTT. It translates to CASKLGGHTEAFF.

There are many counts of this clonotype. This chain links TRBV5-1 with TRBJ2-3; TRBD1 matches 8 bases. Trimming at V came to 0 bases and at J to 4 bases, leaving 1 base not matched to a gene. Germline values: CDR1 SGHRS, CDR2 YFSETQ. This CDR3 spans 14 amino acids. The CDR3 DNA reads TGCGCCAGCAGCTTGGGCAGGGGGCCAGATACGCAGTATTTT. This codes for CASSLGRGPDTQYF.